The 9 T cell receptor beta chains below all came from one sample that was sequenced in a study of blood T cell repertoires in COVID-19 (dated by TCRdb to the early 2020s). The library relied on the immunoSEQ multiplex PCR assay. What TCRdb holds here is the immuneACCESS table cut down to in-frame rearrangements. Part of the clones is not present; checked against another copy, under half of the missing clones reflect an unresolved V gene, and the others are unexplained. The sample profile shows 200,000 to 300,000 clones; 88% of them were found once. The ten biggest clones cover roughly 0.8% of the sample. Sequenced material: peripheral blood. The receptors derive from a woman between 25 and 40 years old with acute or convalescent COVID-19.

DNA of the CDR3: TGTGCCAGCAGCGCCCCACGGTCTGAGCAGTTCTTC. Translating gives CASSAPRSEQFF. V is TRBV6-5 and J is TRBJ2-1; D not certain. The germline gives CDR1 MNHEY, CDR2 SVGAGI. The CDR3 runs to 12 residues. V lost 6 bases, J lost 9 bases, and 12 bases lay in between.

The J gene is TRBJ2-7, the V gene TRBV4-1; 10 nucleotides match TRBD1. The junction had 3 bases not matched to a gene; V was cut back by 4 bases and J by 3 bases. The CDR3 length is 14 residues. CDR1 MGHRA and CDR2 YSYEKL come from the germline V gene. In DNA, the CDR3 is TGCGCCAGCAGCCCGACAGGGGGCTTCTACGAGCAGTACTTC. Its translation is CASSPTGGFYEQYF.

This clone appeared a single time. The rearrangement joins TRBV3-1 (or the pseudogene TRBV3-2) to TRBJ2-3; no definite D call. Germline assignment: CDR1 LGHDT and CDR2 YNNKEL (reference sequence). CDR3 length equals 13 residues. Trimming pared 1 base from V and 5 bases from J, leaving 7 bases between. As DNA, the CDR3 is TGTGCCAGCAGCCAAGGTTTAGTAGATACGCAGTATTTT. Its translation: CASSQGLVDTQYF.

CDR3 sequence (DNA): TGCAGCCCGTCGAACCTCTCTACTTCACCCCTCCACTTT. This sequence encodes CSPSNLSTSPLHF. This chain links TRBV29-1 with TRBJ1-6; D is unclear. Germline CDR1 reads SQVTM; CDR2 reads ANQGSEA. Between the trimmed V and J ends, which lost 8 bases and 9 bases, there was a span of 17 bases. CDR3 length: 13 residues.

The rearrangement links TRBV14 to TRBJ1-1, with D unresolved. This CDR3 is 15 amino acids long. Germline CDR1 reads SGHDN; CDR2 reads FVKESK. V was pared by 3 bases and J by 1 base, with 12 bases between. In DNA form, the CDR3 reads TGTGCCAGCAGCCAGCGGCCTAAGGCGAACACTGAAGCTTTCTTT. This encodes CASSQRPKANTEAFF.

The chain joins TRBV6-4 to TRBJ2-2; TRBD2 aligns across 9 bases. The CDR3 length is 16 residues. Germline V gene sequence: CDR1 MRHNA, CDR2 SNTAGT. Germline trimming cut 6 bases from V and 1 base from J; bases unmatched to any gene: 6. For the CDR3, the DNA is TGTGCCAGCAGCCCCCTAGCGGGGATGAACACCGGGGAGCTGTTTTTT. It codes for CASSPLAGMNTGELFF.

This clone was seen once. The chain uses TRBV7-6 and TRBJ2-3, with D tentatively TRBD2 (5 bases). CDR3 length: 15 amino acids. CDR1 is SGHVS, CDR2 FNYEAQ, per germline. Between the trimmed V and J ends, which lost 1 base and 2 bases, there was a span of 10 bases. For the CDR3, the DNA is TGTGCCAGCAGCTTAGGCGGAGCGGTCACAGATACGCAGTATTTT. Encoded protein: CASSLGGAVTDTQYF.

For this clone: Other DNA variants within this sample encode the same CDR3. The chain recombines TRBV2 with TRBJ2-1, with 10 bases fitting TRBD2. This CDR3 is 15 amino acids long. After removal of 2 bases from V and 2 bases from J, the junction contained 0 bases not matched to a gene. In germline, CDR1 is SNHLY, CDR2 FYNNEI. The CDR3 protein is CASSELAGAYNEQFF. The CDR3 DNA follows: TGTGCCAGCAGTGAACTAGCGGGAGCCTACAATGAGCAGTTCTTC.

This clone showed up just once. V is TRBV10-2 and J is TRBJ1-6, with a possible D match to TRBD1 (6 bases). Trimming removed 5 bases from V and 9 bases from J, with 20 bases in between. CDR1 is WSHSY and CDR2 is SAAADI in the germline V gene. This CDR3 comprises 16 residues. CDR3 sequence reads: CASSFLAGQGRSPLHF. As DNA, the CDR3 is TGCGCCAGCAGTTTTCTAGCGGGGCAGGGGCGTTCACCCCTCCACTTT.